Listed below are T cell receptor beta chains from one sample, sequenced in a study of OX40 agonist ivuxolimab in advanced cancers. Repertoires were generated with immunoSEQ multiplex PCR, while TCRdb's copy carries only in-frame clones and drops some. This repertoire shows roughly 120,000 clones, about 90% found once; its top ten account for under 0.95%. The material was CD4+ or CD8+ T cells sorted from blood, obtained in a trial of the OX40 agonist ivuxolimab. The source is an adult with an advanced solid tumor such as melanoma, head and neck, liver or kidney cancer. The CDR3 runs from the conserved cysteine through the conserved F or W. The D gene is left open where the match is weak. Rows give clone size only sometimes, using once, few, many, or a class for an expanded clone.

j_call clone_size d_call v_call cdr3_nt cdr3_aa
TRBJ1-5 few . TRBV11-2 TGTGCCAGCAGCTTAGGGGGATTAAAGGGTCAGCCCCAGCATTTT CASSLGGLKGQPQHF
TRBJ2-3 . TRBD2 TRBV5-6 TGTGCCAGCAGCCGAGCGGGGACCGGCACAGATACGCAGTATTTT CASSRAGTGTDTQYF
TRBJ1-5 . . TRBV4-1 TGCGCCAGCAGCCAAGTAGGGGGACGGGGGAGTCAGCCCCAGCATTTT CASSQVGGRGSQPQHF
TRBJ1-2 . TRBD1 TRBV19 TGTGCCAGTACTATACCCGGGACAGCGGGCCTCCTTTTCTATGGCTACACCTTC CASTIPGTAGLLFYGYTF
TRBJ2-1 . TRBD2 TRBV18 TGTGCCAGCTCACCCCCGGGACTAGCGGGAGGGGCCTACAATGAGCAGTTCTTC CASSPPGLAGGAYNEQFF
TRBJ1-1 . . TRBV21-1 TGTGCCAGCAGCAAAGCGCTTTCGGGGGCCGAAGAGGCTTTCTTT CASSKALSGAEEAFF
TRBJ2-7 . TRBD2 TRBV15 TGTGCCACCAGGATAGACTCAACTCGGGGGGGTGGCGAGCAGTACTTC CATRIDSTRGGGEQYF
TRBJ1-2 . TRBD1 TRBV28 TGTGCCAGCGCCCCTGGAGACAGGGCGAATGGCTACACCTTC CASAPGDRANGYTF
TRBJ2-2 . . TRBV7-7 TGTGCTAGCAGCTTAGAAGCGCGGTTCCGGGCGGGCACCGGGGAGCTGTTTTTT CASSLEARFRAGTGELFF
TRBJ1-6 . TRBD1 TRBV5-1 TGCGCCAGCAGCTTGATTCCGAGACAGGGATCAGGTTCACCCCTCCACTTT CASSLIPRQGSGSPLHF
TRBJ2-3 . . TRBV5-4 TGTGCCAGCAGCCCCGGGCCCCGGCCAGATACGCAGTATTTT CASSPGPRPDTQYF
TRBJ1-2 . . TRBV28 TGTGCCAGCAGTCCGGGGGGCTGGAGTGGCTACACCTTC CASSPGGWSGYTF
TRBJ2-1 . . TRBV5-1 TGCGCCAGCAGCTGGGGAGGGACAGAGGCCTACAATGAGCAGTTCTTC CASSWGGTEAYNEQFF
TRBJ2-2 . . TRBV9 TGTGCCAGCAGCGTTCAGGTGGAACGCGGGGAGCTGTTTTTT CASSVQVERGELFF
TRBJ2-2 . TRBD2 TRBV5-6 TGTGCCAGCAGCTTGGCGGGACTAGAGAACACCGGGGAGCTGTTTTTT CASSLAGLENTGELFF
TRBJ2-5 . . TRBV5-6 TGTGCCAGCACCCTCCAAATTGGGACGACTGAGTACTTC CASTLQIGTTEYF
TRBJ2-5 . . TRBV7-8 TGTGCCAGCACCTTTCAGGCAGTCCAAGAGACCCAGTACTTC CASTFQAVQETQYF
TRBJ1-1 . . TRBV11-2 TGTGCCAGCAGACCCACGCGGGGGATCACTGAAGCTTTCTTT CASRPTRGITEAFF
TRBJ2-7 . . TRBV28 TGTGCCAGCACCCCCCCCGAAGGGAGTATCTACGAGCAGTACTTC CASTPPEGSIYEQYF
TRBJ1-5 . . TRBV10-3 TGTGCCATCAGTGAGCGGATAGTAAGCAATCAGCCCCAGCATTTT CAISERIVSNQPQHF
TRBJ2-3 . . TRBV5-1 TGCGCCAGCAGCCTCCGGACAGACACAGATACGCAGTATTTT CASSLRTDTDTQYF
TRBJ2-3 . . TRBV5-1 TGCGCCAGCAGCTTCGGCGGGCCCACAGATACGCAGTATTTT CASSFGGPTDTQYF
TRBJ1-2 . TRBD1 TRBV11-2 TGTGCCAGCAGCCCACAGGGGGCGCTTTCGCGGGGCTACACCTTC CASSPQGALSRGYTF
TRBJ1-1 . . TRBV11-1 TGTGCCAGCGGACCCAGGAACACTGAAGCTTTCTTT CASGPRNTEAFF
TRBJ1-1 . . TRBV5-1 TGCGCCAGCAGCTTCGAGGGGCGCACTGAAGCTTTCTTT CASSFEGRTEAFF
TRBJ2-4 once . TRBV19 TGTGCCAGTAGTATAAATAGATTGACAGCCAAAAACATTCAGTACTTC CASSINRLTAKNIQYF
TRBJ2-4 . TRBD1 TRBV16 TGTGCCAGCAGCCAATCGGAGACAGGGGACAAAAACATTCAGTACTTC CASSQSETGDKNIQYF
TRBJ2-1 . . TRBV6-5 TGTGCCAGCCGCCCGGCGGAGTCAGCCTACAATGAGCAGTTCTTC CASRPAESAYNEQFF
TRBJ2-7 . . TRBV18 TGTGCCAGCTCCGAACGGGACATAGCCTACGAGCAGTACTTC CASSERDIAYEQYF
TRBJ2-7 . . TRBV7-2 TGTGCCAGCAGGGAGGGGTACCCTACGGACTACGAGCAGTACTTC CASREGYPTDYEQYF
TRBJ1-4 once . TRBV4-3 TGCGCCAGCGAAGAATCGAGCACCACACATGGAAAACTGTTTTTT CASEESSTTHGKLFF
TRBJ2-2 . . TRBV6-1 TGTGCCAGCAGTGCACGTAGATTGAACACCGGGGAGCTGTTTTTT CASSARRLNTGELFF
TRBJ2-5 . TRBD1 TRBV9 TGTGCCAGCAGCGTACAGGGGGCAGGGCCCCGCTTAATCCAAGAGACCCAGTACTTC CASSVQGAGPRLIQETQYF
TRBJ2-7 . TRBD2 TRBV6-5 TGTGCCAGCAGTTACTGGGGACTAGCGGGATCCCACGAGCAGTACTTC CASSYWGLAGSHEQYF
TRBJ2-7 . TRBD1 TRBV29-1 TGCAGCGTCCGGGGGACAGGCCCACTCATCCTCTACGAGCAGTACTTC CSVRGTGPLILYEQYF
TRBJ1-5 few . TRBV30 TGTGCCTGGAGTGTACCCAGCCAGCCCCAGCATTTT CAWSVPSQPQHF
TRBJ2-7 . . TRBV7-8 TGTGCCAGCAGCTCGATGTCGGGGTCCTGGGAGCAGTACTTC CASSSMSGSWEQYF
TRBJ2-2 once TRBD2 TRBV28 TGTGCCAGCAGTTTCCTTCCCCCTAGCGGTGGGGACACCGGGGAGCTGTTTTTT CASSFLPPSGGDTGELFF